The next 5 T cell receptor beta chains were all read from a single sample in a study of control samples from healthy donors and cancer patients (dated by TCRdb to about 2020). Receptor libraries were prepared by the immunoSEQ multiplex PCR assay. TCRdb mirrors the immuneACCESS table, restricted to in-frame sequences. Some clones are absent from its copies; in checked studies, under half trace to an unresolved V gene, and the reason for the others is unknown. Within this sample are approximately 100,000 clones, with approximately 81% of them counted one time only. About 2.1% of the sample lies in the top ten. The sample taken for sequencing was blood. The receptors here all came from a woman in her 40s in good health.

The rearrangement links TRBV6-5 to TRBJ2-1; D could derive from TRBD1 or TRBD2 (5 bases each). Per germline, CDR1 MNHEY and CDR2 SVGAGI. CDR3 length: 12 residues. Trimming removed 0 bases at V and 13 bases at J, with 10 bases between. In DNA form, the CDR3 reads TGTGCCAGCAGTTACTCTGGGGGACCCCAGTTCTTC. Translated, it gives CASSYSGGPQFF.

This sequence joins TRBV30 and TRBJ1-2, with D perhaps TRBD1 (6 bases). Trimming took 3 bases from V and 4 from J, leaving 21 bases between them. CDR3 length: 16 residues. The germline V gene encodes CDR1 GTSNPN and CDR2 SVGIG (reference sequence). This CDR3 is CAWRDRTGTRGYGYTF. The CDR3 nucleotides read TGTGCCTGGAGAGACCGTACAGGGACGAGGGGCTATGGCTACACCTTC.

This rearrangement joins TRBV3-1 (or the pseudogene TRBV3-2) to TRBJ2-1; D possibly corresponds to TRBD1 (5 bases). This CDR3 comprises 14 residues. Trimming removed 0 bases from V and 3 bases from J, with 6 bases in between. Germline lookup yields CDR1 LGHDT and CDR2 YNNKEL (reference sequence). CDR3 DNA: TGTGCCAGCAGCCAAGACAGGGACTACAATGAGCAGTTCTTC. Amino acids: CASSQDRDYNEQFF.

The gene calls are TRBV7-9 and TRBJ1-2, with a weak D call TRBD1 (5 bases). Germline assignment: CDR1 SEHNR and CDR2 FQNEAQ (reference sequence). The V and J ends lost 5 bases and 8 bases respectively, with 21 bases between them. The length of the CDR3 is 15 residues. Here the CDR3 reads CASSPVGGAGRGYTF. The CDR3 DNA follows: TGTGCCAGCAGCCCGGTGGGAGGGGCCGGAAGAGGCTACACCTTC.

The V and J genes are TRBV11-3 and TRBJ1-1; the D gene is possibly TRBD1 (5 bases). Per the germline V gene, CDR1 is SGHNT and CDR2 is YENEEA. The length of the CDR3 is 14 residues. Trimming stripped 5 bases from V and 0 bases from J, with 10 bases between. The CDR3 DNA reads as TGTGCCAGCAGCCAGCCAGGGATGAACACTGAAGCTTTCTTT. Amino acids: CASSQPGMNTEAFF.